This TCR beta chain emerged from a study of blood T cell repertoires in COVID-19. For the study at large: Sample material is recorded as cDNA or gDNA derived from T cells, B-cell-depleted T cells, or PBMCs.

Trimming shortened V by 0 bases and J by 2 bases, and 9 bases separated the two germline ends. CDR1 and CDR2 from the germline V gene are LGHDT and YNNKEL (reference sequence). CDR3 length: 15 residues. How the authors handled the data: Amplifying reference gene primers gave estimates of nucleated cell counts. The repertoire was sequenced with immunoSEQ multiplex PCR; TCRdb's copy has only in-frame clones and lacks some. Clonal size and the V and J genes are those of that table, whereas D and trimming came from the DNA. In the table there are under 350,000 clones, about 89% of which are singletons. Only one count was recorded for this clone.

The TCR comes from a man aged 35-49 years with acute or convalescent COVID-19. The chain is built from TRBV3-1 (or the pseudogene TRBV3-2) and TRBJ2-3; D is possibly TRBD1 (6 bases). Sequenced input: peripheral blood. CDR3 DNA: TGTGCCAGCAGCCAAGATGGGGACAACACAGATACGCAGTATTTT. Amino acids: CASSQDGDNTDTQYF.